These T cell receptor beta chains were read from a single sample in a study of blood T cell repertoires in COVID-19. This table comes from immunoSEQ multiplex PCR, and its TCRdb copy is limited to in-frame clones, with some not included. The sample gives 35,000 to 40,000 clones, about three quarters of which show up once; about 10% is in the top ten. What was sequenced was peripheral blood. The source is a man between 65 and 85 years old with COVID-19, enrolled during active disease. CDR3s include the opening cysteine and the closing phenylalanine or tryptophan. The D gene is left open where the match is weak. The size entry is marked missing in some rows and otherwise reads once, few, many or a size class.

J	D	size	V	CDR3	DNA
TRBJ1-1	-	-	TRBV12-3/TRBV12-4	CASSAGANTEAFF	TGTGCCAGCAGTGCTGGGGCCAACACTGAAGCTTTCTTT
TRBJ2-7	-	once	TRBV28	CASSPARLTALPYEQYF	TGTGCCAGCAGTCCCGCCCGCTTAACAGCACTTCCCTACGAGCAGTACTTC
TRBJ2-3	TRBD2	-	TRBV18	CASSTYWSGRAKDTQYF	TGTGCCAGCTCAACCTATTGGAGCGGGAGGGCCAAAGATACGCAGTATTTT
TRBJ1-2	-	-	TRBV7-9	CASSSAGRRSNYGYTF	TGTGCCAGCAGCTCTGCGGGGAGAAGGAGTAACTATGGCTACACCTTC
TRBJ2-3	-	-	TRBV6-1	CASSEAGTDTQYF	TGTGCCAGCAGTGAGGCCGGGACAGATACGCAGTATTTT
TRBJ1-5	TRBD1	-	TRBV30	CAWTEGAGNQPQHF	TGTGCCTGGACCGAGGGGGCAGGCAATCAGCCCCAGCATTTT
TRBJ2-3	TRBD2	-	TRBV9	CASSPGLAGGTDTQYF	TGTGCCAGCAGCCCAGGACTAGCGGGGGGTACAGATACGCAGTATTTT
TRBJ1-5	-	once	TRBV7-2	CASSLATGSNQPQHF	TGTGCCAGCAGCTTAGCAACAGGGAGCAATCAGCCCCAGCATTTT
TRBJ1-5	-	-	TRBV4-1	CASSQVEGGSQPQHF	TGCGCCAGCAGCCAAGTGGAGGGAGGCAGTCAGCCCCAGCATTTT
TRBJ2-1	-	-	TRBV6-4	CASSISSYNEQFF	TGTGCCAGCAGTATTAGCTCCTACAATGAGCAGTTCTTC
TRBJ2-2	TRBD1	-	TRBV18	CASFTGVHTGELFF	TGTGCCAGCTTTACAGGGGTTCACACCGGGGAGCTGTTTTTT
TRBJ1-2	TRBD1	-	TRBV5-1	CASSLDRGQDGYTF	TGCGCCAGCAGCTTGGACAGGGGGCAGGATGGCTACACCTTC
TRBJ2-7	TRBD1	-	TRBV11-1	CASTIPDRGREQYF	TGTGCCAGCACCATACCTGACAGGGGGCGTGAGCAGTACTTC
TRBJ1-5	-	few	TRBV6-2/TRBV6-3	CASSYGSNQPQHF	TGTGCCAGCAGTTACGGCAGTAATCAGCCCCAGCATTTT
TRBJ1-2	TRBD1	-	TRBV19	CASRQGAGYTF	TGTGCCAGTAGACAGGGGGCTGGCTACACCTTC
TRBJ1-6	-	-	TRBV27	CASSLAIRSSYNSPLHF	TGTGCCAGCAGTTTAGCCATCCGCAGCTCCTATAATTCACCCCTCCACTTT
TRBJ1-5	-	few	TRBV5-1	CASSLQAGQPQHF	TGCGCCAGCAGCTTGCAGGCAGGGCAGCCCCAGCATTTT
TRBJ2-7	TRBD1	-	TRBV5-1	CASSLSDRAYEQYF	TGCGCCAGCAGCCTCTCTGACAGGGCCTACGAGCAGTACTTC